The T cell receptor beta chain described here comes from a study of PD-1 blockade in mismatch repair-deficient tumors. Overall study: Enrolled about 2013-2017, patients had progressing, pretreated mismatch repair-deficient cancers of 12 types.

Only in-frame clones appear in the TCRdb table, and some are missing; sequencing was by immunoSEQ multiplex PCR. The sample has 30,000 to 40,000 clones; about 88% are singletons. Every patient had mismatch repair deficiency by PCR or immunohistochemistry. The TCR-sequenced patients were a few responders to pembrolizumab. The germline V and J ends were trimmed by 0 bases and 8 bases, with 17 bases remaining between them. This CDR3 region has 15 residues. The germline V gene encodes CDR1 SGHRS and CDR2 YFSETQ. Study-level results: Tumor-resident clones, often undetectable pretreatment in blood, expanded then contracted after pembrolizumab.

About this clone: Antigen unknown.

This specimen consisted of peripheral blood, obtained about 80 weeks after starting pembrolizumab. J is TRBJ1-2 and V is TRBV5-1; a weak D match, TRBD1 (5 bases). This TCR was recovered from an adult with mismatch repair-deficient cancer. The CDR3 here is CASSLGREAVDGYTF. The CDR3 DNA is TGCGCCAGCAGCTTGGGCAGGGAGGCTGTCGACGGCTACACCTTC.